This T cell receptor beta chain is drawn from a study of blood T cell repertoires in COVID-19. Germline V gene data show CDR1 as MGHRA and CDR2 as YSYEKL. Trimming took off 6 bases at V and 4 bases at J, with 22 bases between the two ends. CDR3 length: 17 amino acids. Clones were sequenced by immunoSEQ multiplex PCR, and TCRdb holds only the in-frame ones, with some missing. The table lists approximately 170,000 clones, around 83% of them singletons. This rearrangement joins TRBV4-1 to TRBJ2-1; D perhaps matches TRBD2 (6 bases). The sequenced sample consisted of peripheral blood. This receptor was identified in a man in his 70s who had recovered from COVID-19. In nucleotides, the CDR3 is TGCGCCAGCAGACTTACGCCGACTAGGATTACTTACAATGAGCAGTTCTTC. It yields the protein CASRLTPTRITYNEQFF.